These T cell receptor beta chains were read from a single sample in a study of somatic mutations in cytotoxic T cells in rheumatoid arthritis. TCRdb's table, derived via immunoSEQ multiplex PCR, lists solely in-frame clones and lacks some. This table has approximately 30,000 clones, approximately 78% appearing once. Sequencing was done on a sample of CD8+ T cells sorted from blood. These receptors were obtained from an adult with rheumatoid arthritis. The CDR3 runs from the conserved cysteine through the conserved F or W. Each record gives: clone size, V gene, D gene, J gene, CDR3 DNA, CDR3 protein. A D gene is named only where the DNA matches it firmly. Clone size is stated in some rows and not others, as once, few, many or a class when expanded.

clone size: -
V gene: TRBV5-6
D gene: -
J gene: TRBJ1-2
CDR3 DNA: TGTGCCAGCAGCTCCACTCCGGACCGAACCTATGGCTACACCTTC
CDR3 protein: CASSSTPDRTYGYTF

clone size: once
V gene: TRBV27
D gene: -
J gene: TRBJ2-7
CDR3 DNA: TGTGCCAGCAGTTTATCGGCCCGCTACGAGCAGTACTTC
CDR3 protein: CASSLSARYEQYF

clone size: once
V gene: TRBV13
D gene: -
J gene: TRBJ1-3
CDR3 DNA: TGTGCCAGCAGCGAGAGACTATACTCTGGAAACACCATATATTTT
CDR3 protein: CASSERLYSGNTIYF

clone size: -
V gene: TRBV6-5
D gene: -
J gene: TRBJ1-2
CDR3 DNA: TGTGCCAGCAGTTACTCTGCGGGGGTAACTAACTATGGCTACACCTTC
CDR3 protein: CASSYSAGVTNYGYTF

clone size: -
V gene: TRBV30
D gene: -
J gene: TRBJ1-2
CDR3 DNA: TGTGCCTGGACCGGAGGGCCGCTCTATGGCTACACCTTC
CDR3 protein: CAWTGGPLYGYTF

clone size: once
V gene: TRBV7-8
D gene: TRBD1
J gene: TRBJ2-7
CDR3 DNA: TGTGCCAGCAGCTTTAGACAGGGGGCGAGGGAGCAGTACTTC
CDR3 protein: CASSFRQGAREQYF

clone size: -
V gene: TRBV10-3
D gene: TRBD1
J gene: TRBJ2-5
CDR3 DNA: TGTGCCATCAGTGAGTCGAATGACAGGGCCCGCAAGGCCCAGTACTTC
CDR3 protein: CAISESNDRARKAQYF

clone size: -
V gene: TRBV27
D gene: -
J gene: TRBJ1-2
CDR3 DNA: TGTGCCAGCTCTCTACTCGGGGGCGGTAACTATGGCTACACCTTC
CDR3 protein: CASSLLGGGNYGYTF

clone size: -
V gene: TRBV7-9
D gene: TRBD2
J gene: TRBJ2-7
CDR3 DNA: TGTGCCAGCAGCTCTAGCGGGGGTCGGGCCTACGAGCAGTACTTC
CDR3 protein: CASSSSGGRAYEQYF

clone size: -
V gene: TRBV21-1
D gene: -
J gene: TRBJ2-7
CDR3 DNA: TGTGCCAGCAGCATCGGACTAGCGGGAGTTGTGTACGAGCAGTACTTC
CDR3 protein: CASSIGLAGVVYEQYF

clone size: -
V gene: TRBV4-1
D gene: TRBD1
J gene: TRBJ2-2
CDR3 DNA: TGCGCCAGCAGCCAAGACGGGACAGGGTACACCGGGGAGCTGTTTTTT
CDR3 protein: CASSQDGTGYTGELFF

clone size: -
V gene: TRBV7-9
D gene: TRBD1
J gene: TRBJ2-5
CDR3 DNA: TGTGCCAGCAGCCCAACCCCGGACAGGAGCCAAGAGACCCAGTACTTC
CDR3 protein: CASSPTPDRSQETQYF

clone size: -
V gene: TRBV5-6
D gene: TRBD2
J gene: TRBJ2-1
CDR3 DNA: TGTGCCAGCAGCCCTGGGACTAGCCTGCGTGAGCAGTTCTTC
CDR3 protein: CASSPGTSLREQFF

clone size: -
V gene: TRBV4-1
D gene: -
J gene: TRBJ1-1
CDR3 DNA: TGCGCCAGCAGCCAAGAGCCCTTCTTGAACACTGAAGCTTTCTTT
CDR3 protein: CASSQEPFLNTEAFF

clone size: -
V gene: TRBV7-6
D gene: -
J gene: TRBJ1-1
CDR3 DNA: TGTGCCAGCAGCTTAGGTCCGGGCGTTAGCACTGAAGCTTTCTTT
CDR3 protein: CASSLGPGVSTEAFF

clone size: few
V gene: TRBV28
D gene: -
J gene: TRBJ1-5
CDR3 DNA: TGTGCCAGCATTCCGGGACATCTTAATCAGCCCCAGCATTTT
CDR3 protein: CASIPGHLNQPQHF

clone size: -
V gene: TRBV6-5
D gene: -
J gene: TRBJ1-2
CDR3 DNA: TGTGCCAGCAGAACCACAGGGCTTGGCTACACCTTC
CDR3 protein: CASRTTGLGYTF

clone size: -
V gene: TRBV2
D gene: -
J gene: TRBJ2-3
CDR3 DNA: TGTGCCAGCAGGGGGAGCCCAGATACGCAGTATTTT
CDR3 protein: CASRGSPDTQYF

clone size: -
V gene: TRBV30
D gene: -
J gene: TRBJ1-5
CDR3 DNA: TGTGCCTGGAGCCCGGGGTTGTCTGGCAATCAGCCCCAGCATTTT
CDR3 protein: CAWSPGLSGNQPQHF

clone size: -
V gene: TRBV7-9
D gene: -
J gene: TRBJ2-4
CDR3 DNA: TGTGCCAGCAGCGCGAACTCGGGACGGAAGAAAAACATTCAGTACTTC
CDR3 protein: CASSANSGRKKNIQYF

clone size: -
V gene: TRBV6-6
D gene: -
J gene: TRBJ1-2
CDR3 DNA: TGTGCCGCAAACGGGGGGGCGGGCTACACCTTC
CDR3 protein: CAANGGAGYTF

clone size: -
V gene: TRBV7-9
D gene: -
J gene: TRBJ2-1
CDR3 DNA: TGTGCCAGCAGCCGACGGTACAATGAGCAGTTCTTC
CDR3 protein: CASSRRYNEQFF

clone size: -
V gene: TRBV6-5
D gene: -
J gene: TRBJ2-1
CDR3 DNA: TGTGCCAGCAGTTCATATCCGACAAGCTCCTACAATGAGCAGTTCTTC
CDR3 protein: CASSSYPTSSYNEQFF

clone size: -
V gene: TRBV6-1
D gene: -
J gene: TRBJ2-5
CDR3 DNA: TGTGCCAGCAGTGATGTTGGGGGAGAGACCCAGTACTTC
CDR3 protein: CASSDVGGETQYF

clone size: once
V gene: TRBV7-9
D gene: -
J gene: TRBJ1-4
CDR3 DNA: TGTGCCAGCAGCGGGCCACTTCAGGCAACTAATGAAAAACTGTTTTTT
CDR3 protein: CASSGPLQATNEKLFF

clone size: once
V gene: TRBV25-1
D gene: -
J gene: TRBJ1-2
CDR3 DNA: TGTGCCAGCAGTGAAAGCGGCAGCAGCTATGGCTACACCTTC
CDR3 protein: CASSESGSSYGYTF

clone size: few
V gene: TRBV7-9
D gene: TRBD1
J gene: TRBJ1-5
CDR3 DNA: TGTGCCAGCAGCTCCACAGGGGAAAATCAGCCCCAGCATTTT
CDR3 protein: CASSSTGENQPQHF

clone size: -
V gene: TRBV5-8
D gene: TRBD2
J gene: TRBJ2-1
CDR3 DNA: TGTGCCAGCAGCTTGGGACTAGCGGGAGCGGCTTGGGCCAATGAGCAGTTCTTC
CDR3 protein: CASSLGLAGAAWANEQFF

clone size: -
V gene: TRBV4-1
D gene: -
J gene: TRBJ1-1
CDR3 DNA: TGCGCCAGCAGCCCAGGTAGGGGGGACCCTGAAGCTTTCTTT
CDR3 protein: CASSPGRGDPEAFF

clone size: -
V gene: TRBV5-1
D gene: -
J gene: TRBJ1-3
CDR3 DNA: TGCGCCAGCAGCTTGAACCAGGACTCTGGAAACACCATATATTTT
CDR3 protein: CASSLNQDSGNTIYF

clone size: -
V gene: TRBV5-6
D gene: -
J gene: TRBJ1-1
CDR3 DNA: TGTGCCAGCAGCAACCCTACCTTGGAGGCTTTCTTT
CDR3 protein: CASSNPTLEAFF

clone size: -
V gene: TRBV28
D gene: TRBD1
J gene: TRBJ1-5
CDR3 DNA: TGTGCCAGCAGTACCCGGACAGGGATGAATCAGCCCCAGCATTTT
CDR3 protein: CASSTRTGMNQPQHF

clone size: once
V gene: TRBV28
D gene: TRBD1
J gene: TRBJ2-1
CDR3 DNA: TGTGCCAGCAGTCCTTGGACAGGGTTGTACAATGAGCAGTTCTTC
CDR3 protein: CASSPWTGLYNEQFF

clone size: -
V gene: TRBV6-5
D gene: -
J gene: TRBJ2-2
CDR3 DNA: TGTGCCAGCAGTTACTCGGAGCGGACCGGGGAGCTGTTTTTT
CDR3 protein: CASSYSERTGELFF

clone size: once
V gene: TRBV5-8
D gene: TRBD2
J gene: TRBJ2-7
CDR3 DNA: TGTGCCAGCAGCTTCGGACTAGCGGGGGATAGCTCCTACGAGCAGTACTTC
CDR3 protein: CASSFGLAGDSSYEQYF

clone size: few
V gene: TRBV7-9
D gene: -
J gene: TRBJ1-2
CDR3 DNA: TGTGCCTCGAGGAGGAACGACGGGGGTGGCTACACCTTC
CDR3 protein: CASRRNDGGGYTF

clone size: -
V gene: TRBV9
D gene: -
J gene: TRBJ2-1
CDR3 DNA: TGTGCCAGCAGCCCTCAGGGACACGACTACAATGAGCAGTTCTTC
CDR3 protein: CASSPQGHDYNEQFF

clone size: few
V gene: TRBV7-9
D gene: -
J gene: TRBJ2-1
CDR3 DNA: TGTGCCAGCAGCCCTCCGGCTAGTCCTGAGCAGTTCTTC
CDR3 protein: CASSPPASPEQFF

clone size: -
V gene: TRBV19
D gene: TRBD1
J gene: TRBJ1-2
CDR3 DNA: TGTGCCAGTAACCCCCAGGGGGTCGTTGGCTACACCTTC
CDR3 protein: CASNPQGVVGYTF

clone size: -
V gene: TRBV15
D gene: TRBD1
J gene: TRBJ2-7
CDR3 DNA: TGTGCCACCAGCACCTACCACCCGGGACAGCCCACTACCCCCTACGAGCAGTACTTC
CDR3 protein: CATSTYHPGQPTTPYEQYF

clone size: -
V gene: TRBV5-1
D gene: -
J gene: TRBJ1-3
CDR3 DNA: TGCGCCAGCAGCTTTAGTAGTGGGCCCATATATTTT
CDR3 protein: CASSFSSGPIYF

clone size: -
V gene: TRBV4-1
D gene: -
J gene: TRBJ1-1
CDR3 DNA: TGCGCCAGCAGCCAAGTAGGCCGGGACGACGCTTTCTTT
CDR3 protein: CASSQVGRDDAFF

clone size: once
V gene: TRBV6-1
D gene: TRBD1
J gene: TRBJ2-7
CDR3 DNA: TGTGCCAGCAGTGAAGAGGGGACAGGGGCGCTCGAGCAGTACTTC
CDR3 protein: CASSEEGTGALEQYF

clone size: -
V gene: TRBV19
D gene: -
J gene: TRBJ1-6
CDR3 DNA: TGTGCCAGTACGGCGGCGGGGGCTTACTATAATTCACCCCTCCACTTT
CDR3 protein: CASTAAGAYYNSPLHF

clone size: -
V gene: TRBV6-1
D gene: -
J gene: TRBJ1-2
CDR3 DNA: TGTGCCACCCAGCCAGTAGCTAACTATGGCTACACCTTC
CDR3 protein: CATQPVANYGYTF

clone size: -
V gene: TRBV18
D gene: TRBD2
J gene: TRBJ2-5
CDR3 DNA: TGTGCCAGCTCACCCAATAGCGGGGAGACCCAAGAGACCCAGTACTTC
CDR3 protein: CASSPNSGETQETQYF

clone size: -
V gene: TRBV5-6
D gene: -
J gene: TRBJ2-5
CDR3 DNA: TGTGCCAGCAGCTTGGGGACGGGCGAGACCCAGTACTTC
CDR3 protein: CASSLGTGETQYF

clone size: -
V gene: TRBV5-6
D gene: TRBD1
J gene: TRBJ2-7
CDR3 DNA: TGTGCCAGCAGCCTACTACGGGACAGGGGGGACGAGCAGTACTTC
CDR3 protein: CASSLLRDRGDEQYF

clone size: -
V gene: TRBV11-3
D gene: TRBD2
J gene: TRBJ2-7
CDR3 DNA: TGTGCCAGCAGCTTAGGGCGGGGGACTAGTGCCTACGAGCAGTACTTC
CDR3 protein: CASSLGRGTSAYEQYF

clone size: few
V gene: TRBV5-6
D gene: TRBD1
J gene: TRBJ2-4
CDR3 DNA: TGTGCCAGCAGCTATCGACAGGGGCCGAGGGACATTCAGTACTTC
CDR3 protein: CASSYRQGPRDIQYF

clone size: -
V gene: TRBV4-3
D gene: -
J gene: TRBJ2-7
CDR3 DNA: TGCGCCAGCAGCCAAGAGGGGGGACGATCCTACGAGCAGTACTTC
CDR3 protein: CASSQEGGRSYEQYF

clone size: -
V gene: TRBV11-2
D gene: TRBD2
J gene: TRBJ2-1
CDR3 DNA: TGTGCCAGCAGCTTCCGACTAGCGGGAATAGACAATGAGCAGTTCTTC
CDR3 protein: CASSFRLAGIDNEQFF

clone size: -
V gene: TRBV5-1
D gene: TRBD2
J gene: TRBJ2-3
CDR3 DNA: TGCGCCAGCAGCCAAGGACTAGCGGATTATACGCAGTATTTT
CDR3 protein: CASSQGLADYTQYF